Below, 24 T cell receptor beta chains from the same sample are listed, as sequenced in a study of glioma-infiltrating T cells. Using RNA template, CDR3s of TCR alpha and beta were amplified with iRepertoire arm-PCR. TCRdb called the multiplex PCR reads again in MiXCR, with one record for every CDR3 protein. The top ten hold around 20% of the sample, which has around 150,000 distinct CDR3 sequences, roughly 43% seen once. The sample taken for sequencing was glioma tissue, nonneoplastic brain tissue, or PBMCs (not recorded which). The source is a human donor with low-grade glioma or glioblastoma, undergoing nonglioma brain surgery, or in good health (not recorded which).

The chain uses TRBV6-6 and TRBJ1-1; perhaps TRBD1 as D (6 bases). Trimming stripped 2 bases from V and 4 bases from J, with 17 bases between. Germline V CDR1 and CDR2: MNHNY, SVGAGI (reference sequence). The CDR3 sequence is 16 residues long. The CDR3 DNA follows: TGTGCCAGCAGTTACGGAGATAGGGGGAGAGGCACTGAAGCTTTCTTT. Encoded protein: CASSYGDRGRGTEAFF.

This clonotype was seen more than once but under ten times. This rearrangement joins TRBV20-1 to TRBJ2-5, with 13 bases matching TRBD2. The CDR3 spans 16 residues. Germline assignment: CDR1 DFQATT and CDR2 SNEGSKA (reference sequence). The ends lost 5 bases at V and 1 base at J; junction bases unmatched: 7. The CDR3 loop is CSAPGLAGALQETQYF. The CDR3 bases are TGCAGTGCTCCCGGACTAGCGGGAGCGCTCCAAGAGACCCAGTACTTC.

The chain couples TRBV6-6 to TRBJ2-1; TRBD2 aligns across 8 bases. The trim removed 0 bases at V and 8 bases at J, leaving 9 bases unmatched. The CDR3 extends over 16 amino acids. Germline V gene lookup returns CDR1 MNHNY and CDR2 SVGAGI (reference sequence). This CDR3 reads CASSYSLGLVLDEQFF. The CDR3 coding sequence is TGTGCCAGCAGTTACTCGCTGGGACTAGTCCTGGATGAGCAGTTCTTC.

The J gene is TRBJ2-1, the V gene TRBV6-1, with a weak D call TRBD2 (6 bases). From germline, CDR1 is MNHNS and CDR2 SASEGT. V lost 6 bases, J lost 5 bases, and 14 bases lay in between. The CDR3 has 14 residues. The CDR3 protein is CASRGGINDNEQFF. CDR3 DNA: TGTGCCAGCAGGGGGGGTATTAACGACAATGAGCAGTTCTTC.

The chain joins TRBV6-1 to TRBJ2-7; TRBD2 agrees at 8 bases. The J segment lost 4 bases and the V segment lost 6 bases, leaving 8 bases of the junction unmatched. Germline loops: CDR1 MNHNS, CDR2 SASEGT. The CDR3 consists of 14 residues. CDR3 loop: CASRFWAGGYEQYF. The CDR3 DNA sequence: TGTGCCAGCAGATTCTGGGCGGGAGGTTACGAGCAGTACTTC.

The sample holds many counts of this clonotype. The V call is TRBV15, the J call TRBJ2-3; weak D call: TRBD2 (5 bases). The CDR3 has 15 residues. V lost 0 bases, J lost 2 bases, and 9 bases lay in between. CDR1 is LNHNV and CDR2 is YYDKDF in the germline V gene (reference sequence). CDR3 DNA: TGTGCCACCAGCAGAGATGAGGGTTTCACAGATACGCAGTATTTT. Translated, it gives CATSRDEGFTDTQYF.

The chain recombines TRBV27 with TRBJ2-7; the D is unclear. Germline values: CDR1 MNHEY, CDR2 SMNVEV (reference sequence). This CDR3 is 16 amino acids long. Trimming pared 6 bases from V and 2 bases from J, leaving 20 bases between. The CDR3 coding sequence is TGTGCCAGCAGCTTAAAAGGTGGGGAAGGACCCTACGAGCAGTACTTC. Translating gives CASSLKGGEGPYEQYF.

This sequence joins TRBV7-2 and TRBJ1-2, with D unresolved. CDR1 is SGHTA and CDR2 is FQGNSA in the germline V gene. With 0 bases removed from V and 8 bases from J, the gap between germline ends came to 7 bases. This CDR3 region has 12 residues. CDR3 region: CASSLADVGYTF. The CDR3 bases are TGTGCCAGCAGCTTAGCCGATGTAGGCTACACCTTC.

The V gene is TRBV6-1, the J gene TRBJ2-7; the D is unclear. The ends were cut back, 4 bases at V and 5 bases at J, with 12 bases in the middle. This CDR3 has 13 amino acids. Germline V gene sequence: CDR1 MNHNS, CDR2 SASEGT. As DNA, the CDR3 is TGTGCCAGCAGTGTAGGCAGATACGACGAGCAGTACTTC. This codes for CASSVGRYDEQYF.

This chain uses TRBV7-9 with TRBJ1-1; D is unclear. CDR1 SEHNR and CDR2 FQNEAQ come from the germline V gene (reference sequence). Trimming pared 6 bases from V and 0 bases from J, leaving 11 bases between. This CDR3 contains 14 residues. The CDR3 spells CASRPTELNTEAFF. The CDR3 DNA follows: TGTGCCAGCAGACCAACAGAGCTGAACACTGAAGCTTTCTTT. Complete variable domain (other parts from reference TRBV7-9 and TRBJ1-1): DTGVSQNPRHKITKRGQNVTFRCDPISEHNRLYWYRQTLGQGPEFLTYFQNEAQLEKSRLLSDRFSAERPKGSFSTLEIQRTEQGDSAMYLCASRPTELNTEAFFGQGTRLTVV.

The sample holds a few counts of this clonotype. The rearrangement links TRBV28 to TRBJ2-3; D not resolved. Trimming stripped 3 bases from V and 0 bases from J, with 13 bases between. The CDR3 extends over 16 amino acids. Germline assignment: CDR1 MDHEN and CDR2 SYDVKM. The CDR3 here is CASSLGRSFSTDTQYF. The CDR3 nucleotides are TGTGCCAGCAGTTTGGGCAGATCCTTCAGCACAGATACGCAGTATTTT.

The gene calls are TRBV6-1 and TRBJ1-5; the D gene is possibly TRBD1 (5 bases). The CDR3 spans 13 residues. V gave up 8 bases and J gave up 0 bases, with 8 bases separating them. CDR1 is MNHNS and CDR2 is SASEGT in the germline V gene. The CDR3 protein is CASDSNSNQPQHF. Written as DNA, the CDR3 is TGTGCCAGCGACAGTAATAGCAATCAGCCCCAGCATTTT.

This CDR3 reads CATAGRGRTEAFF. The CDR3 nucleotides read TGTGCCACCGCCGGGAGGGGAAGGACTGAAGCTTTCTTT. The rearrangement joins TRBV12-3 or TRBV12-4 to TRBJ2-3; tentatively, D is TRBD1 (5 bases). The J call may be incorrect, as the DNA end agrees better with TRBJ1-1. The CDR3 totals 13 residues.

This clonotype was observed a handful of times. Germline is not matched at one junction end, which may reflect a read error. The rearrangement links TRBV12-3 or TRBV12-4 to TRBJ1-5, with D uncertain. The CDR3 covers 11 residues. Written as DNA, the CDR3 is TGCGCCAGCAGTCTAAATCAGCCCCAGCATTTT. Its protein is CASSLNQPQHF.

CDR3 residues: CASSLGRTNTEAFF. The DNA of the CDR3 is TGTGCCAGCAGCCTCGGACGGACGAACACTGAAGCTTTCTTT. The chain couples TRBV3-1 to TRBJ1-1, with no clear D. Germline CDR1 reads LGHDT; CDR2 reads YNNKEL (reference sequence). Trimming removed 4 bases at V and 1 base at J, with 10 bases between. This CDR3 is built from 14 residues.

The V and J genes are TRBV20-1 and TRBJ1-2, with 8 bases that match TRBD1. Germline loops: CDR1 DFQATT, CDR2 SNEGSKA (reference sequence). Trimming removed 3 bases from V and 4 bases from J; junction bases left unmatched: 4. The CDR3 is made up of 13 amino acids. CDR3 nucleotide sequence: TGCAGTGCTAGGACAGGGGAACGCTATGGCTACACCTTC. This sequence encodes CSARTGERYGYTF.

This chain joins TRBV10-3 and TRBJ2-7, with a tentative D call TRBD1 (6 bases). Trimming pared 8 bases from V and 0 bases from J, leaving 11 bases between. The CDR3 contains 13 residues. CDR1 and CDR2 from the germline V gene are ENHRY and SYGVKD. In DNA form, the CDR3 reads TGTGCCATCGAGGACAGAAGCTCCTACGAGCAGTACTTC. It is translated as CAIEDRSSYEQYF.

This clonotype appeared a few times. The CDR3 sequence is CASTDVGTGRTEAFF. The CDR3 DNA is TGTGCCAGCACCGACGTTGGGACAGGGAGAACTGAAGCTTTCTTT. This rearrangement joins TRBV6-1 to TRBJ1-1, with TRBD1 identical over 9 bases. Per germline, CDR1 MNHNS and CDR2 SASEGT. The CDR3 is 15 amino acids. Trimming removed 7 bases from V and 5 bases from J; junction bases left unmatched: 11.

The sample holds many counts of this clonotype. The chain uses TRBV7-2 and TRBJ2-3; no firm D call. The CDR3 is 13 residues long. V was shortened by 3 bases and J by 5 bases, with 9 bases between the two germline ends. Looked up from germline, CDR1 is SGHTA and CDR2 is FQGNSA. The CDR3 DNA sequence: TGTGCCAGCAGCTTTGAGGCAAAAGATACGCAGTATTTT. It translates to CASSFEAKDTQYF.

In its sample, this clonotype was seen a few times. The V call is TRBV6-1, the J call TRBJ2-3, with TRBD2 matching over 7 bases. The CDR3 loop spans 14 amino acids. Trimming removed 6 bases from V and 5 bases from J; junction bases left unmatched: 8. Germline V CDR1 and CDR2: MNHNS, SASEGT. The CDR3 loop reads CASRSGGFIDTQYF. CDR3 sequence (DNA): TGTGCCAGCAGATCGGGGGGATTTATAGATACGCAGTATTTT.

The rearrangement joins TRBV4-1 to TRBJ2-3; 9 bases align to TRBD1. In germline, CDR1 is MGHRA, CDR2 YSYEKL. Trimming removed 4 bases from V and 4 bases from J; junction bases left unmatched: 9. The CDR3 runs to 16 residues. The CDR3 is CASSRHGTGMADTQYF. The CDR3 DNA reads as TGCGCCAGCAGCCGGCACGGGACAGGGATGGCAGATACGCAGTATTTT.

The genes are TRBV20-1 and TRBJ2-1; tentative D call: TRBD1 (6 bases). The ends were cut back, 3 bases at V and 4 bases at J, with 10 bases in the middle. Germline loops: CDR1 DFQATT, CDR2 SNEGSKA (reference sequence). The CDR3 runs to 13 residues. CDR3 nucleotide sequence: TGCAGTGCTAGGTCTCAGGGGTACAATGAGCAGTTCTTC. This gives the protein CSARSQGYNEQFF.

The chain links TRBV6-1 to TRBJ1-2, with a possible D match to TRBD1 (6 bases). Germline V gene lookup returns CDR1 MNHNS and CDR2 SASEGT. V dropped 4 bases and J dropped 8 bases, with 17 bases sitting between them. CDR3 size: 14 residues. As DNA, the CDR3 is TGTGCCAGCAGTGTGGGAGTAGGGGGTAGGGGCTACACCTTC. Translated: CASSVGVGGRGYTF.

The chain has TRBV7-2 and TRBJ2-4; the D gene could be TRBD1 or TRBD2 (5 bases each). V was pared by 2 bases and J by 8 bases, with 13 bases between. The CDR3 covers 14 residues. In germline, CDR1 is SGHTA, CDR2 FQGNSA. For the CDR3, the DNA is TGTGCCAGCAGCTTACGGAGAGGGGTAGACATTCAGTACTTC. Protein: CASSLRRGVDIQYF.